This T cell receptor (beta chain) originates from a study of glioma-infiltrating T cells. TCR alpha and beta CDR3 regions were amplified from RNA using iRepertoire nested multiplex PCR. MiXCR was run by TCRdb on the multiplex PCR reads, yielding one entry per CDR3 protein. The sample includes roughly 100,000 distinct CDR3 sequences, around 28% seen only once; the top ten take 35% to 55%. This clonotype was counted a few times. Its antigen is undetermined. Whole-study results and caveats: Above-expected tissue-blood divergence occurred in all gliomas, most in low-grade ones.

CDR3 length equals 15 residues. V was trimmed by 2 bases and J by 4 bases, leaving 14 bases between them. The germline V gene encodes CDR1 SGHNT and CDR2 YYREEE (reference sequence). The clonotype originates from a human donor with low-grade glioma or glioblastoma, undergoing nonglioma brain surgery, or in good health (not recorded which). This sequence joins TRBV5-4 and TRBJ2-3; D possibly matches TRBD1 or TRBD2 (5 bases each). The sample consisted of glioma tissue, nonneoplastic brain tissue, or PBMCs (not recorded which). The chain's CDR3 is CASSLAGEGSDTQYF. The CDR3 DNA reads TGTGCCAGCAGCTTAGCAGGAGAGGGGTCAGATACGCAGTATTTT.